This is a list of T cell receptor beta chains from one sample in a study of blood T cell repertoires in COVID-19. Clones were sequenced by immunoSEQ multiplex PCR, and TCRdb holds only the in-frame ones, with some missing. The sample lists about 88,000 clones; over 90% were seen once. Sequenced input: peripheral blood. The receptors here all came from a man aged 55 to 70 with acute or convalescent COVID-19. CDR3s include the opening cysteine and the closing phenylalanine or tryptophan. Fields, in order: clone size, D gene, V gene, J gene, CDR3 length, CDR3 DNA, CDR3 protein. The D gene is left open where the match is weak. Only part of the rows carry a size: once, few, many, or a class if the clone is expanded.

NA	TRBD2	TRBV4-3	TRBJ2-5	15	TGCGCCAGCAGCCAAGACGGGCTAGCGGGGGAGACCCAGTACTTC	CASSQDGLAGETQYF
NA	TRBD1	TRBV9	TRBJ2-7	16	TGTGCCAGCAGCGTAGCGGGACAGGGGGCCTCCTACGAGCAGTACTTC	CASSVAGQGASYEQYF
NA	TRBD1	TRBV28	TRBJ2-1	15	TGTGCCAGCAGTTTATTTGGACAGGGGGTCAATGAGCAGTTCTTC	CASSLFGQGVNEQFF
NA	NA	TRBV6-4	TRBJ2-2	14	TGTGCCAGCAGAGGCGGGGCGAACACCGGGGAGCTGTTTTTT	CASRGGANTGELFF
NA	NA	TRBV5-1	TRBJ1-4	12	TGCGCCAGCAGCCCCAAGGGGGAAAAACTGTTTTTT	CASSPKGEKLFF
NA	TRBD2	TRBV29-1	TRBJ2-3	16	TGCAGCGTTGTCTCGCGGGAGGGGCGTTTCACAGATACGCAGTATTTT	CSVVSREGRFTDTQYF
NA	NA	TRBV19	TRBJ1-5	13	TGTGCCAGTAAGCGGGGCAGTCTAGCGCCCCAGCATTTT	CASKRGSLAPQHF
NA	TRBD2	TRBV27	TRBJ2-5	16	TGTGCCAGCAGTTCCCATCTAGCGGGCAACCAAGAGACCCAGTACTTC	CASSSHLAGNQETQYF
once	TRBD2	TRBV24-1	TRBJ2-2	16	TGTGCCACCAGTGATTTGCGAGCGGGAGTCCCCGGGGAGCTGTTTTTT	CATSDLRAGVPGELFF
NA	TRBD2	TRBV3-1/TRBV3-2	TRBJ2-1	15	TGTGCCAGCAGCCCGACTAGCGGGAGACATAATGAGCAGTTCTTC	CASSPTSGRHNEQFF
NA	TRBD1	TRBV2	TRBJ1-5	17	TGTGCCAGCAGTCCCGGGACAGGGCTTGAGAGCAATCAGCCCCAGCATTTT	CASSPGTGLESNQPQHF
NA	NA	TRBV18	TRBJ1-5	13	TGTGCCAGCTCACCTGGCAGCAATCAGCCCCAGCATTTT	CASSPGSNQPQHF
NA	NA	TRBV9	TRBJ2-7	15	TGTGCCAGCAGCGTAGCGGCAGGGACTTTTTACGAGCAGTACTTC	CASSVAAGTFYEQYF
NA	NA	TRBV6-6	TRBJ1-4	11	TGTGCCAGCCGGGGACGGGGGGGGCTTCATTTT	CASRGRGGLHF
NA	TRBD1	TRBV5-6	TRBJ2-5	15	TGTGCCAGCAGCTGGACAGGCGTGTACCAAGAGACCCAGTACTTC	CASSWTGVYQETQYF
NA	TRBD2	TRBV7-9	TRBJ2-3	14	TGTGCCAGCAGCCTTAGCGGGAGCTGGGATACGCAGTATTTT	CASSLSGSWDTQYF
NA	NA	TRBV28	TRBJ1-6	14	TGTGCCAGCAGTTTCCAGGGGAGGGAATCACCCCTCCACTTT	CASSFQGRESPLHF
NA	NA	TRBV21-1	TRBJ2-7	14	TGTGCCAGCAGCAGCCTGGGACAGGACTACGAGCAGTACTTC	CASSSLGQDYEQYF
NA	TRBD2	TRBV5-8	TRBJ2-3	17	TGTGCCAGCAGCTTGGGGACTAGCGGGAGGAACACAGATACGCAGTATTTT	CASSLGTSGRNTDTQYF
NA	NA	TRBV5-6	TRBJ2-6	16	TGTGCCAGCAGCTTTGTGCAGGGCTACGGGGCCAACGTCCTGACTTTC	CASSFVQGYGANVLTF
once	NA	TRBV12-3/TRBV12-4	TRBJ2-7	13	TGTGCCAGCAGTTTATCCGGGAATGGCGAGCAGTACTTC	CASSLSGNGEQYF
NA	NA	TRBV7-9	TRBJ2-3	11	TGTGCCAGCAGCTTCGGGGGTACGCAGTATTTT	CASSFGGTQYF
NA	NA	TRBV28	TRBJ1-2	11	TGTGCCAGCAGTTGGCCCGATGGCTACACCTTC	CASSWPDGYTF
NA	TRBD1	TRBV6-5	TRBJ1-2	14	TGTGCCGGCAGACTCACAGGGGCCTTCTATGGCTACACCTTC	CAGRLTGAFYGYTF
NA	NA	TRBV12-3/TRBV12-4	TRBJ1-1	13	TGTGCCAGCAGTTTAGGGGGCTGGGAGGTTGTTTTCTTT	CASSLGGWEVVFF
NA	NA	TRBV4-3	TRBJ1-5	13	TGCGCCAGCAGCCTGGCGGCCCATCAGCCCCAGCATTTT	CASSLAAHQPQHF
NA	TRBD2	TRBV27	TRBJ2-3	16	TGTGCCAGCAGCATAGGACTAGCGGAGTTCACAGATACGCAGTATTTT	CASSIGLAEFTDTQYF
NA	NA	TRBV4-3	TRBJ2-2	14	TGCGCCAGCAGCCAAGATGGTTACGGGGTGAGTCTGTTTTTT	CASSQDGYGVSLFF